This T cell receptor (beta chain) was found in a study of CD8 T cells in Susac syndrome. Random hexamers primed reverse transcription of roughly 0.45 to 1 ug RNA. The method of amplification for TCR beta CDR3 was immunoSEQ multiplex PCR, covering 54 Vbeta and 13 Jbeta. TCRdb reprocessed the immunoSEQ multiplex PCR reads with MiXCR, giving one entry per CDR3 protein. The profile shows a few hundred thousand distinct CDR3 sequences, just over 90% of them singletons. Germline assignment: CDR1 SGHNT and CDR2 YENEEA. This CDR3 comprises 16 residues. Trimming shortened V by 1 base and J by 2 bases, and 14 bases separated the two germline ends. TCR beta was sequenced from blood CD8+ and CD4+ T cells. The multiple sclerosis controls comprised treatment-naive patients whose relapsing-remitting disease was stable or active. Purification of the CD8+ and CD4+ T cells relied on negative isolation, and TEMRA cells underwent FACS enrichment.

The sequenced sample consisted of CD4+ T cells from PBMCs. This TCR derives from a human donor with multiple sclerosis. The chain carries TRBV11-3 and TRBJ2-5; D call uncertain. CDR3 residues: CASSLARALTQETQYF. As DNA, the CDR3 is TGTGCCAGCAGCTTAGCCCGGGCCCTAACTCAAGAGACCCAGTACTTC.